The following is a T cell receptor (beta chain) sequence with its context. Its cognate antigen is unknown. Germline V CDR1 and CDR2: KGHSH, LQKENI. This CDR3 comprises 17 residues. V gave up 0 bases and J gave up 4 bases, with 13 bases separating them. These data are taken from a study of CD4 T cells in relation to SARS-CoV-2 and coronaviruses. Overall study context: The restricting HLA molecule for shared crossreactive spike epitopes was mapped.

Uncultured naive and memory CD4+ T cells supplied DNA for deep TCR-beta sequencing. Assay: immunoSEQ multiplex PCR; the TCRdb copy retains only in-frame clones and omits some. The sample carries 65,000 or so clones, about 89% recorded once. Unexposed donor CD4+ T cells date from about 2011-2018, before the COVID-19 pandemic. Study-wide points: The assay detects memory recall responses, not culture-primed primary responses.

Sequencing was performed on memory CD4+ T cells from PBMCs. The sequence derives from a human donor in good health. The J gene is TRBJ2-6, the V gene TRBV18, with D perhaps matching TRBD2 (5 bases). The CDR3: CASSPPSGGPGANVLTF. CDR3 DNA sequence: TGTGCCAGCTCACCACCAAGTGGAGGACCCGGGGCCAACGTCCTGACTTTC.